These 13 T cell receptor beta chains were all obtained from the same sample, sequenced in a study of blood T cell repertoires in COVID-19 (dated by TCRdb to about 2020). Libraries were built with the immunoSEQ multiplex PCR assay. Held by TCRdb, this immuneACCESS table contains in-frame sequences only and omits some clones. Under half of the omission traces to an unresolved V gene where checked; the cause of the rest is unknown. This sample has 150,000 to 200,000 clones in its table, and approximately 95% of those were observed once. The ten largest account for 2% of the sample. The sequenced sample was peripheral blood. The receptors here all came from an older woman with COVID-19, enrolled during active disease.

The rearrangement joins TRBV6-2 or TRBV6-3 to TRBJ2-1, with D maybe TRBD2 (5 bases). Trimming shortened V by 2 bases and J by 7 bases, and 15 bases separated the two germline ends. This CDR3 region has 15 residues. Germline-derived CDR1 and CDR2 are MNHEY and SVGEGT. Here the CDR3 reads CASSYMSASGNEQFF. The DNA for the CDR3 is TGTGCCAGCAGTTACATGAGCGCCTCGGGGAATGAGCAGTTCTTC.

CDR3 loop: CASTGHRSNQPQHF. Written as DNA, the CDR3 is TGTGCCAGCACGGGCCACAGGAGCAATCAGCCCCAGCATTTT. The chain is built from TRBV6-5 and TRBJ1-5, with D possibly being TRBD1 (5 bases). This CDR3 contains 14 residues. From germline, CDR1 is MNHEY and CDR2 SVGAGI. V lost 7 bases and J lost 1, with 11 bases in between.

This chain links TRBV30 with TRBJ1-3; the D is unclear. Trimming stripped 0 bases from V and 2 bases from J, with 8 bases between. Germline V lookup: CDR1 GTSNPN, CDR2 SVGIG (reference sequence). This CDR3 has 14 amino acids. The DNA for the CDR3 is TGTGCCTGGAGTGTGTCTATAACTGGAAACACCATATATTTT. The encoded protein is CAWSVSITGNTIYF.

This chain connects TRBV20-1 to TRBJ1-6; a weak D match, TRBD1 (5 bases). V was trimmed by 6 bases and J by 6 bases, leaving 15 bases between them. Per germline, CDR1 DFQATT and CDR2 SNEGSKA (reference sequence). CDR3 length equals 14 residues. The CDR3 loop reads CSASYRRPNSPLHF. The DNA for the CDR3 is TGCAGTGCGAGTTACAGGAGACCTAATTCACCCCTCCACTTT.

The chain joins TRBV5-1 to TRBJ1-2; possibly TRBD1 for D (6 bases). Germline CDR1 SGHRS, CDR2 YFSETQ. CDR3 length equals 14 residues. V lost 3 bases to trimming and J lost 8 bases, with 17 bases between them. The CDR3 region has the DNA TGCGCCAGCAGCTCCAACCTACAGGGCCCCGGCTACACCTTC. Its protein product is CASSSNLQGPGYTF.

V usage is TRBV15 and J usage is TRBJ1-5; maybe TRBD1 (6 bases). V lost 4 bases and J lost 2, with 12 bases in between. CDR1 and CDR2 from the germline V gene are LNHNV and YYDKDF (reference sequence). The CDR3 contains 15 residues. The CDR3 DNA reads TGTGCCACCAGCACAACAGGGATGCGCAATCAGCCCCAGCATTTT. Protein product: CATSTTGMRNQPQHF.

In its sample, this clone was seen a few times. This chain joins TRBV12-3 or TRBV12-4 and TRBJ2-7, with 7 bases matching TRBD1. The trim removed 5 bases at V and 7 bases at J, leaving 5 bases unmatched. The CDR3 runs 12 residues. The CDR3 DNA reads TGTGCCAGCAGTAAAACAGGGGATGAGCAGTACTTC. Translation gives CASSKTGDEQYF.

The rearrangement links TRBV5-1 to TRBJ2-1; 11 bases are shared with TRBD1. The CDR3 is 15 amino acids. V shed 8 bases and J 4 bases; nucleotides not matched to a gene: 8. Germline V gene lookup returns CDR1 SGHRS and CDR2 YFSETQ. The CDR3 DNA sequence: TGCGCCAGTGGACAGGGGGCTTTGGGATACAATGAGCAGTTCTTC. Amino acid sequence: CASGQGALGYNEQFF.

This rearrangement joins TRBV11-3 to TRBJ1-3; unclear D gene. The CDR3 is made up of 17 amino acids. Per the germline V gene, CDR1 is SGHNT and CDR2 is YENEEA. V lost 1 base, J lost 0 bases, and 13 bases lay in between. CDR3 sequence: CASSLGDSRVSGNTIYF. Here the CDR3 DNA reads TGTGCCAGCAGCTTAGGAGACTCGCGGGTCTCTGGAAACACCATATATTTT.

The chain joins TRBV24-1 to TRBJ2-1; D uncertain. There are 11 residues in the CDR3. Germline values: CDR1 KGHDR, CDR2 SFDVKD. V lost 9 bases to trimming and J lost 7 bases, with 9 bases between them. CDR3 protein: CATAKLNEQFF. The CDR3 DNA reads TGTGCCACCGCTAAGCTGAATGAGCAGTTCTTC.

The CDR3 nucleotides are TGTGCCAGCAGCGTAGAGCCTGGAAACACCATATATTTT. Encoded protein: CASSVEPGNTIYF. The chain uses TRBV9 and TRBJ1-3, with no clear D. From germline, CDR1 is SGDLS and CDR2 YYNGEE. CDR3 size: 13 residues. Deletions cut 0 bases from V and 2 bases from J, with 3 bases between. The complete variable domain, with remaining parts taken from reference TRBV9 and TRBJ1-3, reads DSGVTQTPKHLITATGQRVTLRCSPRSGDLSVYWYQQSLDQGLQFLIQYYNGEERAKGNILERFSAQQFPDLHSELNLSSLELGDSALYFCASSVEPGNTIYFGEGSWLTVV.

The gene calls are TRBV5-4 and TRBJ1-1; weak D call: TRBD1 (5 bases). In germline, CDR1 is SGHNT, CDR2 YYREEE (reference sequence). Trimming stripped 4 bases from V and 0 bases from J, with 16 bases between. The CDR3 is 16 amino acids. In DNA, the CDR3 is TGTGCCAGCAGCCCGGCGGGGGGTACCCTGAACACTGAAGCTTTCTTT. Residues: CASSPAGGTLNTEAFF.

As for this clone: The identical CDR3 is also encoded by other nucleotide sequences in the sample. The rearrangement links TRBV7-2 to TRBJ1-1; 7 bases are shared with TRBD1. With 5 bases clipped from V and 0 bases from J, the junction kept 3 bases outside the gene matches. CDR3 size: 14 residues. CDR1 is SGHTA, CDR2 FQGNSA, per germline. The CDR3 nucleotides read TGTGCCAGCAGCCTCACAGGGGTGAACACTGAAGCTTTCTTT. Protein: CASSLTGVNTEAFF.